This T cell receptor beta chain was profiled in a study of CD8 T cells in Susac syndrome (dated by TCRdb to the late 2010s). For the wider study: Whether CD8+ T cell activation and differentiation in Susac syndrome was antigen driven was tested using repertoire sequencing. CD8+ T cell repertoire clonality was compared between approximately 12 healthy donors, approximately 14 Susac syndrome patients and approximately 15 multiple sclerosis patients.

RNA was extracted with the RNeasy kit and about 0.5 to 1 ug was reverse transcribed using random hexamers. The immunoSEQ multiplex PCR assay, covering 54 Vbeta and 13 Jbeta segments, was used to amplify TCR beta CDR3 regions. Bias from PCR amplification was corrected by using a synthetic template baseline for primer optimization and for computational correction. In the original analysis: Reads were assigned to V, D and J genes according to IMGT and analyzed in immunoSEQ Analyzer, with only productive sequences retained. Clonality was calculated as one minus the Shannon entropy normalized by log2 of the number of productive unique sequences. For each patient and control, public and private clones were evaluated within the 100 most prevalent clones. Clones were defined as Susac-specific when absent from the healthy and MS cohorts, from approximately 1,100 published viral clones and from other ImmuneACCESS disease sequences. Using fastp trimming at Q25 and MiXCR clonotype assembly, TCRdb reanalyzed the public sequencing data and kept in-frame beta chains. Rows are unified per CDR3 protein, each entry keeping the most common DNA and genes. TCRdb, rather than the study authors, made the V and J calls. The sample includes some 70,000 distinct CDR3 sequences, with about 94% observed a single time. About 0.6% of the sample is in the top ten clones.

On the study overall, not on this receptor specifically: The number of individuals in the TCR sequencing and HLA analysis was acknowledged as relatively small.

The germline V gene encodes CDR1 DFQATT and CDR2 SNEGSKA (reference sequence). From the cysteine through the phenylalanine, the CDR3 covers 17 amino acids. Just CDR3 DNA is preserved here, 51 bases in frame from base 1. Relative to germline, V is missing 0 bases and J is missing 2 bases, with 13 bases of the junction outside any gene match. Peripheral blood CD8+ and CD4+ T cells from healthy donors, Susac syndrome patients and multiple sclerosis patients were profiled by high-throughput TCR beta sequencing. Multiple sclerosis controls were treatment-naive patients with stable or active relapsing-remitting disease fulfilling revised McDonald criteria. CD8+ TEMRA cells were enriched by FACS, while bulk CD8+ and CD4+ T cells were purified by magnetic negative isolation. Blood was drawn into EDTA tubes, processed within 24 hours, and PBMCs were isolated by density gradient centrifugation. PBMCs intended for TCR sequencing were frozen in liquid nitrogen and were later thawed in a 37 degrees C water bath. Purity of sorted or isolated CD4+, CD8+ and CD8+ TEMRA cells was at least 90%.

To note about this clonotype: What antigen it recognizes has not been identified. Base-call qualities are not available, and no considerably larger clone is one nucleotide away.

This sequence originates from a human donor with multiple sclerosis. Sequencing was done on a sample of CD8+ T cells from PBMCs. The chain links TRBV20-1 with TRBJ2-7; TRBD2 matches 7 bases in the middle. The CDR3 has the sequence CSARDQEEGGDAYEQYF. The base sequence is TGCAGTGCTAGAGATCAAGAGGAGGGAGGGGACGCCTACGAGCAGTACTTC.